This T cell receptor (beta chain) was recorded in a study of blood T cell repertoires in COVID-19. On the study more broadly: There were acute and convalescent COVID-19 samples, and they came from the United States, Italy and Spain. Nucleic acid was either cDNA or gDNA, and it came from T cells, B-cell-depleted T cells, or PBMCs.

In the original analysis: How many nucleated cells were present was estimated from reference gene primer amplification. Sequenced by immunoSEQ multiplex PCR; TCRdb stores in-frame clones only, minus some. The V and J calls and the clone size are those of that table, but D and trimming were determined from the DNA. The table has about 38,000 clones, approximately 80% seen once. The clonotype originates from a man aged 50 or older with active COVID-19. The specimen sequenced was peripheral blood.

The CDR3 loop reads CASSSQVAGGRTGELFF. CDR3 DNA sequence: TGTGCCAGCAGCTCCCAGGTGGCGGGGGGGCGTACCGGGGAGCTGTTTTTT. This chain connects TRBV7-2 to TRBJ2-2; 9 bases are a match to TRBD2. Germline-derived CDR1 and CDR2 are SGHTA and FQGNSA. With V trimmed by 4 bases and J by 5 bases, 11 bases remained unmatched. This CDR3 contains 17 residues.